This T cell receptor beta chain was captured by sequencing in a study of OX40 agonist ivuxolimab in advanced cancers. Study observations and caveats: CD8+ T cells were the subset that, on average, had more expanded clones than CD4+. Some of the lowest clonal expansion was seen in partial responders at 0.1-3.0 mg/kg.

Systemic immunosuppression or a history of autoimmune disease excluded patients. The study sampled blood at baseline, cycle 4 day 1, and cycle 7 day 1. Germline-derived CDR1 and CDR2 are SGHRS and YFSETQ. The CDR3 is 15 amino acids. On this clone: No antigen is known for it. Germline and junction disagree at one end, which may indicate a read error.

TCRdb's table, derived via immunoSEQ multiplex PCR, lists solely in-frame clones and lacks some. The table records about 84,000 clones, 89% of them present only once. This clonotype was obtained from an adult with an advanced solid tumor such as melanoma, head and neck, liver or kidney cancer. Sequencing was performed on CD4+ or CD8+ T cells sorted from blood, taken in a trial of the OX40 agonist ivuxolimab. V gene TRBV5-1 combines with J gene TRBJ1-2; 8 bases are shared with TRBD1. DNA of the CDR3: TGCGCCAGCAGCTTGGACTCGGACAGGGTGTATGGCCACACCTTC. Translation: CASSLDSDRVYGHTF.